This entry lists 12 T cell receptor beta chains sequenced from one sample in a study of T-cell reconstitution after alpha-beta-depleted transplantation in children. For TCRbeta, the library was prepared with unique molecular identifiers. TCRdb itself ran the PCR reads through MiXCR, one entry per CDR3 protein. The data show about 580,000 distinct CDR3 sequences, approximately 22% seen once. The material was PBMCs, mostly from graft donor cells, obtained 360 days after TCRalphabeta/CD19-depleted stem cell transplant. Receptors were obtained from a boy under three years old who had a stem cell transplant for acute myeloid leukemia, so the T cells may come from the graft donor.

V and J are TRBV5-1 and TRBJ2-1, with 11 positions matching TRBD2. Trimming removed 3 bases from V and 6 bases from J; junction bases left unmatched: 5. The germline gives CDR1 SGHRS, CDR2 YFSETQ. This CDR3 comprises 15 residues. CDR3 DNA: TGCGCCAGCAGCTATCCGGGACTAGCGGCCAATGAGCAGTTCTTC. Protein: CASSYPGLAANEQFF.

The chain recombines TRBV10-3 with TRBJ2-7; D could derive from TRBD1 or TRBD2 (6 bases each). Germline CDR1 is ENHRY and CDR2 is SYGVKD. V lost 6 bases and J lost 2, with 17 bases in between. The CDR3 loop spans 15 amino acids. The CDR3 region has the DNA TGTGCCATCAGCCGCGGGACACCTGAAACCTACGAGCAGTACTTC. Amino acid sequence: CAISRGTPETYEQYF.

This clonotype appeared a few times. CDR3 in amino acids: CASSLAGGGTLGYEQYF. Here the CDR3 DNA reads TGTGCCAGCAGCTTAGCGGGAGGGGGAACTCTGGGCTACGAGCAGTACTTC. V gene TRBV7-6 combines with J gene TRBJ2-7; tentative D call: TRBD2 (7 bases). The CDR3 contains 17 residues. The V end lost 0 bases, the J end lost 3 bases, and 18 bases lay between the germline ends. The germline CDR1 and CDR2 sequences are SGHVS and FNYEAQ.

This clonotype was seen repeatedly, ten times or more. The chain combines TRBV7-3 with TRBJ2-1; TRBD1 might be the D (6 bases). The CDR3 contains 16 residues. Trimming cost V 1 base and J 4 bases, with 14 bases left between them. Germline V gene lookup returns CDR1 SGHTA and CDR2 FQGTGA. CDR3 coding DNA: TGTGCCAGCAGCTTAAGGTGGGGGCAAGGGTACAATGAGCAGTTCTTC. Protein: CASSLRWGQGYNEQFF.

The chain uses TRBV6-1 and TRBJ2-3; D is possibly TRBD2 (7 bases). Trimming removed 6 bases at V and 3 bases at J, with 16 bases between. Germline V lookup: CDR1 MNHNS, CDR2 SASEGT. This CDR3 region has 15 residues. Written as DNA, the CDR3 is TGTGCCAGCAGGACAAGGGGGGGGAGGACAGATACGCAGTATTTT. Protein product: CASRTRGGRTDTQYF.

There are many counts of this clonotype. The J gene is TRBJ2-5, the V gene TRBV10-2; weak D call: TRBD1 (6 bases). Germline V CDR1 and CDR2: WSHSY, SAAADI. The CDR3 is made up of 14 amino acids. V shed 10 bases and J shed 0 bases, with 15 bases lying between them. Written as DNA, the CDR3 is TGCGCCACCTCGGACAGAAGGTACCAAGAGACCCAGTACTTC. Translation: CATSDRRYQETQYF.

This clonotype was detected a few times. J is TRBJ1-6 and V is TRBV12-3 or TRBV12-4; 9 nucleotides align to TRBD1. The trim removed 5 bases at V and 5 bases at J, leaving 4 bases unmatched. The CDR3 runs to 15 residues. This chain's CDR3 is CASSRRDRDNSPLHF. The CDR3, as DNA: TGTGCCAGCAGTCGCCGGGACAGGGATAATTCACCCCTCCACTTT.

Written as DNA, the CDR3 is TGTGCCAGCAGTGAATCGGTGGGGGGGCTGGATACGCAGTATTTT. Translation gives CASSESVGGLDTQYF. The V call is TRBV25-1, the J call TRBJ2-3; tentative D call: TRBD2 (7 bases). V was pared by 1 base and J by 6 bases, with 14 bases between. The CDR3 contains 15 residues. CDR1 and CDR2 from the germline V gene are MGHDK and SYGVNS.

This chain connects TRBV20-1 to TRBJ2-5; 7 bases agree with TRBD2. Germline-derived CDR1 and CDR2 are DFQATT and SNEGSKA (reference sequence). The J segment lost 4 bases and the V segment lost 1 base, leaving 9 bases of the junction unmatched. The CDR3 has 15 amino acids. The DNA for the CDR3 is TGCAGTGCTAGAGGCGCGGGGGACTCTCTAGAGACCCAGTACTTC. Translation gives CSARGAGDSLETQYF.

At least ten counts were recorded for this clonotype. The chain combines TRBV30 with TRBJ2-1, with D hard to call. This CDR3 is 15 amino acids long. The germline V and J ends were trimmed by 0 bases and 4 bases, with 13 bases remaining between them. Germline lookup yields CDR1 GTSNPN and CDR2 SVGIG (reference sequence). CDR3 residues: CAWSVGIFRYNEQFF. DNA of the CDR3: TGTGCCTGGAGTGTAGGTATATTTAGATACAATGAGCAGTTCTTC.

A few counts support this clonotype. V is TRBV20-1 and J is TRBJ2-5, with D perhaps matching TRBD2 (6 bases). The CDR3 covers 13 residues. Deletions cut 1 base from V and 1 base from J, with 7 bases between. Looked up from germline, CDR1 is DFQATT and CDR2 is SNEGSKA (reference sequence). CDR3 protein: CSARALAQETQYF. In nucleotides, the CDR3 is TGCAGTGCTAGAGCACTAGCCCAAGAGACCCAGTACTTC.

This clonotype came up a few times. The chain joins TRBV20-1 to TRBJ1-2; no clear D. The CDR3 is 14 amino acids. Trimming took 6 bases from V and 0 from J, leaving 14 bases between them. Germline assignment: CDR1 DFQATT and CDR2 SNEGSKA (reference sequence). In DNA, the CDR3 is TGCAGTGCGCCCCAACACGTAGCTAACTATGGCTACACCTTC. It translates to CSAPQHVANYGYTF.